This T cell receptor beta chain was sequenced during a study of blood T cells in healthy people across ages. PCR was performed a second time for about 6 to 12 cycles using a sample-barcoded 5' primer and a J-beta primer mix. Each CDR3 protein is one row after TCRdb ran MiXCR on the 5' RACE reads. This sample has around 1,800,000 distinct CDR3 sequences, with more than 35% found just once. Trimming cost V 5 bases and J 2 bases; bases outside gene matches: 8. The germline gives CDR1 SGHTA, CDR2 FQGNSA. The CDR3 runs 15 residues. Material for sequencing was blood. The receptor comes from a human donor in good health. The J gene is TRBJ2-5, the V gene TRBV7-2; 7 nucleotides align to TRBD2. The CDR3: CASSIGIAGQETQYF. The CDR3 DNA is TGTGCCAGCAGCATCGGGATAGCGGGTCAAGAGACCCAGTACTTC. Using reference TRBV7-2 and TRBJ2-5 for the parts outside the CDR3, the full variable domain is GAGVSQSPSNKVTEKGKDVELRCDPISGHTALYWYRQSLGQGLEFLIYFQGNSAPDKSGLPSDRFSAERTGGSVSTLTIQRTQQEDSAVYLCASSIGIAGQETQYFGPGTRLLVL.